This note documents a single T cell receptor (beta chain) sequence. The entry originates in a study of blood T cell repertoires in COVID-19. Study background: T cells, B-cell-depleted T cells, or PBMCs provided the cDNA or gDNA that served as material.

How the authors handled the data: Estimated nucleated cell counts came from reference gene primer amplification. The protocol was immunoSEQ multiplex PCR, while the TCRdb copy is restricted to in-frame clones and leaves out a portion. The D gene and trimming were derived from the DNA, and the V and J assignments and clone size from that table. The data show tens of thousands of clones, approximately 89% seen once. Unmatched junction bases numbered 13, after V lost 3 bases and J lost 7 bases. CDR1 and CDR2 (germline): SEHNR, FQNEAQ (reference sequence). The CDR3 has 17 residues. Sequencing was done on a sample of peripheral blood. The receptor's source is a human donor with active COVID-19. The donor label of this sample is uncertain. The V and J genes are TRBV7-9 and TRBJ2-7, with 12 positions matching TRBD1. DNA for the CDR3: TGTGCCAGCAGCTTCAGCGTTATGGGACAGGGGGCGAGAGAGCAGTACTTC. It yields the protein CASSFSVMGQGAREQYF.